A selection of T cell receptor beta chains follows, all from one sample in a study of shared clonotypes between healthy human individuals. Sequenced by immunoSEQ multiplex PCR; TCRdb stores in-frame clones only, minus some. The table lists hundreds of thousands of clones, about 91% of them singletons. Sequenced material: naive CD8+ T cells sorted from blood. These receptor sequences come from a man aged 30 to 39 in good health. Both conserved end residues are part of each CDR3. A D gene is named only where the DNA matches it firmly. Rows may omit the clone size; those that give it use once, few, many or a size class.

>TRBJ2-7|TRBV6-6|medium-sized|TRBD2
TGTGCCAGCAGTTACTCGACTAGCGCCTACGAGCAGTACTTC
CASSYSTSAYEQYF
>TRBJ2-1|TRBV25-1|-|-
TGTGCCAGCAGTCGAAACGCTGGATACAATGAGCAGTTCTTC
CASSRNAGYNEQFF
>TRBJ1-5|TRBV15|once|TRBD1
TGTGCCACCAGCCCACAGGGGGCTCGCAATCAGCCCCAGCATTTT
CATSPQGARNQPQHF
>TRBJ2-5|TRBV27|-|-
TGTGCCAGCAGTTTATTGGACAGCCAAGAGACCCAGTACTTC
CASSLLDSQETQYF
>TRBJ2-1|TRBV7-9|-|TRBD2
TGTGCCAGCAGCTCTGGACTAGCGGGAGCTTCCTACAATGAGCAGTTCTTC
CASSSGLAGASYNEQFF
>TRBJ1-5|TRBV4-1|-|-
TGCGCCAGCAGCCAGATCTACCCGGATCAGCCCCAGCATTTT
CASSQIYPDQPQHF
>TRBJ1-3|TRBV15|-|-
TGTGCCACCGGGGTTTTGGGGGGCACCATATATTTT
CATGVLGGTIYF
>TRBJ2-2|TRBV7-3|-|-
TGTGCCAGCAGCCCAAACGGGGAGCTGTTTTTT
CASSPNGELFF
>TRBJ2-6|TRBV19|-|-
TGTGCCAGTAGTATATACGGGGTTGGGGCCAACGTCCTGACTTTC
CASSIYGVGANVLTF
>TRBJ2-3|TRBV10-2|-|-
TGCGCCAGCAGTGAGAGGGGCGGAAGCACAGATACGCAGTATTTT
CASSERGGSTDTQYF
>TRBJ1-5|TRBV27|-|-
TGTGCCAGCAGTTTAATGAGGCAGGGGTGGGATCAGCCCCAGCATTTT
CASSLMRQGWDQPQHF
>TRBJ2-7|TRBV7-2|-|TRBD2
TGTGCCAGCAGCCATAGCGGGATCTCCTACGAGCAGTACTTC
CASSHSGISYEQYF
>TRBJ2-2|TRBV2|-|-
TGTGCCAGCAGTGATGTGAGGGGGACGAACACCGGGGAGCTGTTTTTT
CASSDVRGTNTGELFF
>TRBJ1-5|TRBV7-8|-|TRBD1
TGTGCCACCCCACAGGGGGCGGAAGGCAATCAGCCCCAGCATTTT
CATPQGAEGNQPQHF
>TRBJ1-4|TRBV5-6|-|-
TGTGCCAGCAGCTTGGCCTTCAGGGACGAAAAACTGTTTTTT
CASSLAFRDEKLFF
>TRBJ2-5|TRBV14|-|-
TGTGCCAGCAGCCGAATCGGTAGCCCACACCAAGAGACCCAGTACTTC
CASSRIGSPHQETQYF
>TRBJ2-7|TRBV11-2|once|-
TGTGCCAGCAGCTCGACTCTCAAAAGCTACGAGCAGTACTTC
CASSSTLKSYEQYF
>TRBJ1-5|TRBV4-1|-|TRBD1
TGCGCCAGCAGCCCCGGGACAGGGGATCAGCCCCAGCATTTT
CASSPGTGDQPQHF
>TRBJ2-3|TRBV18|-|TRBD2
TGTGCCAGCTCACCACCGTTTGGTGGGCTAGCGGTGCGTAGCACAGATACGCAGTATTTT
CASSPPFGGLAVRSTDTQYF
>TRBJ2-2|TRBV27|-|TRBD1
TGTGCCAGCAGAGCTAACACAGGGGCACACGGGGAGCTGTTTTTT
CASRANTGAHGELFF
>TRBJ1-5|TRBV27|few|TRBD1
TGTGCCAGCAGTCAAACAGGGGTGGGACAGCCCCAGCATTTT
CASSQTGVGQPQHF
>TRBJ2-5|TRBV4-1|-|TRBD2
TGCGCCAGCAGCCAAGTACATCCGGGGGGAGCGGGAGGGCCCCAAGAGACCCAGTACTTC
CASSQVHPGGAGGPQETQYF
>TRBJ1-4|TRBV12-5|-|-
TGTGCTAGTGGGGAACGGACTAATGAAAAACTGTTTTTT
CASGERTNEKLFF
>TRBJ2-1|TRBV19|-|TRBD2
TGTGCCAGTAGTACAAACCCTAGCGGAAACAATGAGCAGTTCTTC
CASSTNPSGNNEQFF
>TRBJ2-7|TRBV27|-|-
TGTGCCAGCAGCCGGGACACCACCTACGAGCAGTACTTC
CASSRDTTYEQYF
>TRBJ2-1|TRBV7-9|-|TRBD2
TGTGCCAGCAGCTTTTCGACCGGGAGGAACAATGAGCAGTTCTTC
CASSFSTGRNNEQFF
>TRBJ2-7|TRBV25-1|-|TRBD1
TGTGCCAGCAGTGACGACAGGGGGGTAGACGAGCAGTACTTC
CASSDDRGVDEQYF
>TRBJ2-7|TRBV29-1|-|TRBD1
TGCAGCGTTGAGTTGAGACAGGGGGGCTACGAGCAGTACTTC
CSVELRQGGYEQYF
>TRBJ2-7|TRBV19|-|-
TGTGCCAGTAGTATCAGAGCATGGTCAACCTACGAGCAGTACTTC
CASSIRAWSTYEQYF
>TRBJ2-3|TRBV7-9|once|-
TGTGCCAGCAGCTCGCCGGAATTAGGGGGTACGCAGTATTTT
CASSSPELGGTQYF
>TRBJ2-1|TRBV19|-|TRBD2
TGTGCCAGTAGGCGAGCGGGGTACAATGAGCAGTTCTTC
CASRRAGYNEQFF
>TRBJ2-7|TRBV30|-|-
TGTGCCTGGAGCTACGGGATCTACGAGCAGTACTTC
CAWSYGIYEQYF
>TRBJ2-1|TRBV7-9|few|-
TGTGCCAGCAGCTTAGCTGGAGGGTGGTGGAATGAGCAGTTCTTC
CASSLAGGWWNEQFF
>TRBJ2-3|TRBV29-1|-|-
TGCAGCGTTGCACTAGCAGGCACAGATACGCAGTATTTT
CSVALAGTDTQYF
>TRBJ1-1|TRBV7-9|-|TRBD1
TGTGCCAGCAGGTCGACAGGGGGAAGGAACACTGAAGCTTTCTTT
CASRSTGGRNTEAFF
>TRBJ1-2|TRBV27|-|-
TGTGCCAGCAAGGAGGGGGTGGACTATGGCTACACCTTC
CASKEGVDYGYTF
>TRBJ2-3|TRBV7-9|-|-
TGTGCCAGCAGCTTTATGGACGATGAAGATACGCAGTATTTT
CASSFMDDEDTQYF
>TRBJ2-1|TRBV5-8|-|TRBD2
TGTGCCAGCAGCTGGGGGACTAGCGGGATGGCTGAGCAGTTCTTC
CASSWGTSGMAEQFF
>TRBJ2-1|TRBV19|once|TRBD1
TGTGCCAGTAGTATGGTGGGACAGGGCAACAATGAGCAGTTCTTC
CASSMVGQGNNEQFF